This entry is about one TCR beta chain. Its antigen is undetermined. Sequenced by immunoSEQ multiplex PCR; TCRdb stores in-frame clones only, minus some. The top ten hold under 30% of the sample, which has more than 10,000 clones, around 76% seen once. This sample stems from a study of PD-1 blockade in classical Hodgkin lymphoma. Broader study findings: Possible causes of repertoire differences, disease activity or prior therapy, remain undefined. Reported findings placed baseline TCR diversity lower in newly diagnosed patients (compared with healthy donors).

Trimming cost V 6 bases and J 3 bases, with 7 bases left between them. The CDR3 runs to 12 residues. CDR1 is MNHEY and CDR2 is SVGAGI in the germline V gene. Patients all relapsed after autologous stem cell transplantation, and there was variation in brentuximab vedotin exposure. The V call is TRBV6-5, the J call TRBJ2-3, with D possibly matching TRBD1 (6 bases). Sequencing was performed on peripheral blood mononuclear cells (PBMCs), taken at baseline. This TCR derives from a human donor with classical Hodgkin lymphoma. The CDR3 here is CASRTGTDTQYF. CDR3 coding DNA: TGTGCCAGCAGAACAGGGACAGATACGCAGTATTTT.